This TCR beta chain was sequenced in a study of cytomegalovirus exposure and HLA in healthy donors. Study-level information: An early release of data contained approximately 80 million unique TCRs, which came from HLA-typed donors. General study results and limits: Most subjects had HLA-A and HLA-B alleles reportedly predicted accurately by TCR beta sequences. For presence/absence analyses, sequencing depth was assumed to be roughly uniform across donors. As immune exposure information, only CMV serostatus was available.

Deletions cut 2 bases from V and 5 bases from J, with 12 bases between. The CDR3 spans 14 residues. CDR1 is MNHEY, CDR2 SVGAGI, per germline. Both 60 Vbeta primers and 13 Jbeta primers went into the PCR. Libraries were prepared by immunoSEQ multiplex PCR; TCRdb keeps only in-frame clonotypes and omits some of them. This table has around 150,000 clones, approximately 85% appearing once. On this clone itself: The antigen remains undetermined.

This sequence joins TRBV6-5 and TRBJ1-1; perhaps TRBD1 as D (6 bases). This clonotype was obtained from a young man in good health and CMV-seropositive. Sequenced material: PBMCs. The CDR3 reads CASSYRTETTEAFF. For the CDR3, the DNA is TGTGCCAGCAGTTACAGGACAGAAACGACTGAAGCTTTCTTT.